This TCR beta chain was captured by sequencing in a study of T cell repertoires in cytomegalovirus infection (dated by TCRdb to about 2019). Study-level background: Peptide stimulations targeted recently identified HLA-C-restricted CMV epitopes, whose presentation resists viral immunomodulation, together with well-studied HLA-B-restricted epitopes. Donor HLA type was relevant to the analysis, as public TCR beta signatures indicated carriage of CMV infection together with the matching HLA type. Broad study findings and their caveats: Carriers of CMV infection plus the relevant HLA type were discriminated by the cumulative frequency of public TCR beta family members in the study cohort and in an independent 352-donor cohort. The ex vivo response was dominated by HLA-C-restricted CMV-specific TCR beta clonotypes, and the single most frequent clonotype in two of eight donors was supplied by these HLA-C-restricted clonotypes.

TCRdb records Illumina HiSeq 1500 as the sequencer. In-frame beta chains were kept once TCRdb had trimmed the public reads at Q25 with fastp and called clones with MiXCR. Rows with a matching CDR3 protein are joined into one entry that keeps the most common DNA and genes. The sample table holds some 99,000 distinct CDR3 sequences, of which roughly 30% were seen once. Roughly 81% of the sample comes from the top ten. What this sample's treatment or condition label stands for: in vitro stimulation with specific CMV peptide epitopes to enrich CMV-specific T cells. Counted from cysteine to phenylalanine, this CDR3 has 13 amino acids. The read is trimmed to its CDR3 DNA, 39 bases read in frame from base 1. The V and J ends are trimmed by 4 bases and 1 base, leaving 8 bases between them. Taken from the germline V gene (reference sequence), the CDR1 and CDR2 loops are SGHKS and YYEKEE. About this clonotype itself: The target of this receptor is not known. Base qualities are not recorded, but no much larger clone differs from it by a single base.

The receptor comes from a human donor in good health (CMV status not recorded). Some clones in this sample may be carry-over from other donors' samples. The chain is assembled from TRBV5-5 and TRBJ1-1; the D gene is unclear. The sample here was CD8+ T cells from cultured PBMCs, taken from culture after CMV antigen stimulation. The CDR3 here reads CASSEFTNTEAFF. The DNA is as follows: TGTGCCAGCAGCGAATTTACGAACACTGAAGCTTTCTTT.